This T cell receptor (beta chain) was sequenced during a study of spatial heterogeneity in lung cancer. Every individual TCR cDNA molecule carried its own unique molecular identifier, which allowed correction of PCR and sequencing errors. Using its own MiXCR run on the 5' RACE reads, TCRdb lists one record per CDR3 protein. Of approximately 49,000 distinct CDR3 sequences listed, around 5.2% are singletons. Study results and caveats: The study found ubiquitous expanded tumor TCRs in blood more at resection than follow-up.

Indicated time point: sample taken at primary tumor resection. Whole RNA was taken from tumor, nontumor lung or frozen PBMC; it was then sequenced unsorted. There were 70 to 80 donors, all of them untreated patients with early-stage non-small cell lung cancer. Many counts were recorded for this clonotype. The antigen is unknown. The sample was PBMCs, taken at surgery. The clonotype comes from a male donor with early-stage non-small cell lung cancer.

The CDR3 is CASSFPGTGYEQYF. The DNA for the CDR3 is TGTGCCAGCAGCTTTCCCGGAACAGGGTACGAGCAGTACTTC. The rearrangement links TRBV11-2 to TRBJ2-7; D perhaps matches TRBD1 (6 bases). Germline CDR1 SGHAT, CDR2 FQNNGV. Deletions cut 3 bases from V and 4 bases from J, with 13 bases between. This CDR3 comprises 14 residues.